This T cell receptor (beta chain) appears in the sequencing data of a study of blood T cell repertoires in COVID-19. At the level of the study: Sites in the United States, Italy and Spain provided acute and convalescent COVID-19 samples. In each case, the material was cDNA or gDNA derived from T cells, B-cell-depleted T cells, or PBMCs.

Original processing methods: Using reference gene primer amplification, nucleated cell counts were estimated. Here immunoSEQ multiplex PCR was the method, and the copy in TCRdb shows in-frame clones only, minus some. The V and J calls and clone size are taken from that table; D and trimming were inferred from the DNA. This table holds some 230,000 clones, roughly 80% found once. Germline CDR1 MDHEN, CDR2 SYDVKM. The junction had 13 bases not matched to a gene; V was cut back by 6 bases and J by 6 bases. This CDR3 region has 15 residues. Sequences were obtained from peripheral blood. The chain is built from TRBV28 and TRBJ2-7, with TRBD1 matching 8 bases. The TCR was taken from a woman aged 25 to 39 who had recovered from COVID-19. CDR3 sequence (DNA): TGTGCCAGCAGCCGGATGACAGGGGACCCCTCCGAGCAGTACTTC. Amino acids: CASSRMTGDPSEQYF.